Listed below are T cell receptor beta chains from one sample, sequenced in a study of monozygotic twins with inflammatory bowel disease. TCRdb reprocessed the 5' RACE reads and keeps a single row for each CDR3 protein, giving no DNA. Listed are around 450,000 distinct CDR3 sequences; approximately 2.4% falls within the top ten. The sequenced material came from blood. The receptor set was obtained from a human donor with ulcerative colitis or Crohn's disease, or a healthy co-twin of an affected twin (not recorded which). The CDR3 runs from the conserved cysteine through the conserved F or W.

TRBV30,TRBJ2-1,CAWSVAGRRYNEQFF
TRBV7-3,TRBJ2-7,CASSLRGAYEQYF
TRBV5-6,TRBJ2-1,CASSSSPTSDIHGQFF
TRBV6-2/TRBV6-3,TRBJ2-1,CASRTPYGGRPYEQFF
TRBV10-3,TRBJ2-1,CASQGPGEQFF
TRBV7-8,TRBJ2-1,CASSLPQGNNEQFF
TRBV28,TRBJ2-3,CASSARGRAPGDTQYF
TRBV5-1,TRBJ2-5,CASSSFIQETQYF
TRBV27,TRBJ2-2,CASSGGSNTGELFF
TRBV7-3,TRBJ2-6,CASSQTRGLRGANVLTF
TRBV9,TRBJ2-5,CASSPGRAQETQYF
TRBV15,TRBJ2-3,CATSGPGKTQYF
TRBV20-1,TRBJ1-1,CSAREGVSIEAFF
TRBV7-2,TRBJ1-4,CASSSGIRGEKLFF
TRBV20-1,TRBJ2-1,CSAITTDSFNEQFF
TRBV4-1,TRBJ2-1,CASSDMGQGRDEQFF
TRBV7-2,TRBJ2-3,CASSLAGRRVDTQYF
TRBV7-2,TRBJ2-7,CASSLGSLGTGPYEQYF
TRBV20-1,TRBJ2-2,CSARRYTEIGELFF
TRBV20-1,TRBJ2-3,CSARDQWADTQYF
TRBV11-2,TRBJ2-5,CASSPKQETQYF
TRBV5-1,TRBJ2-7,CASSLSQGAHEQYF
TRBV6-5,TRBJ1-1,CASRMTVNTEAFF
TRBV4-1,TRBJ2-7,CASSPRGTSGGDPHEQYF
TRBV6-5,TRBJ1-1,CASSYLGRNSGTEAFF
TRBV20-1,TRBJ1-2,CSADNWGAYGYTF
TRBV12-3/TRBV12-4,TRBJ1-1,CASGRAAGTEAFF
TRBV12-3/TRBV12-4,TRBJ2-5,CASSQQETQYF
TRBV5-1,TRBJ2-1,CASSLAGPSDNEQFF
TRBV12-3/TRBV12-4,TRBJ1-6,CASSQANSPLHF
TRBV6-6,TRBJ2-5,CASSYFAGETQYF
TRBV9,TRBJ2-6,CASSVPSGANVLTF
TRBV7-2,TRBJ2-6,CASSRGANVLTF
TRBV12-3/TRBV12-4,TRBJ1-5,CASTQGGGNQPQHF
TRBV5-1,TRBJ2-6,CASSLAETGFVSGANVLTF
TRBV12-3/TRBV12-4,TRBJ1-5,CASSLARLGSQPQHF
TRBV12-3/TRBV12-4,TRBJ1-2,CASSLGRSVGYTF
TRBV30,TRBJ2-7,CAWTGGRYEQYF
TRBV18,TRBJ1-1,CASHRRGVTNTEAFF
TRBV18,TRBJ2-7,CASSRTSGSGSYEQYF
TRBV2,TRBJ1-2,CASSESGTATYGYTF
TRBV5-1,TRBJ2-3,CASSPPGRGGVDTQYF